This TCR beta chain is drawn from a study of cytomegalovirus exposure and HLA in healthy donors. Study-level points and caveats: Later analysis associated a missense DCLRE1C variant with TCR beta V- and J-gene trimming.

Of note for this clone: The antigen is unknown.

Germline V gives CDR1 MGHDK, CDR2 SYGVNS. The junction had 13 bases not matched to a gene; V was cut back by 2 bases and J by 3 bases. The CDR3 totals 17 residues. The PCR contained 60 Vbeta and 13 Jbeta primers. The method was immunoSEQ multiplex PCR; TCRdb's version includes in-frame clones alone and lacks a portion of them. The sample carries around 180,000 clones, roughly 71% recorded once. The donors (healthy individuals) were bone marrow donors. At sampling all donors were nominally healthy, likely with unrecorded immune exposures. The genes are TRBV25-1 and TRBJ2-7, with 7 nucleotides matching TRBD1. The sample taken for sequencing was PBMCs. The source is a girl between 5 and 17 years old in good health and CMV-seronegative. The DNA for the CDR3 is TGTGCCAGCAGTGAAGCGGGCCCGGGACAGTTAGTCTACGAGCAGTACTTC. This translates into CASSEAGPGQLVYEQYF.